Included here is one T cell receptor (beta chain) sequence, with context. This record comes from a study of blood T cell repertoires in COVID-19. Those enrolled, adults aged roughly 18 to 95 years, came from under 25 US areas. Exposed enrollees had met someone with a PCR-confirmed or clinician-diagnosed COVID-19 case at some point within the 2 weeks before study entry. Clones were read by immunoSEQ multiplex PCR, and TCRdb kept only the in-frame ones, dropping some. The sample carries some 300,000 clones, roughly 89% recorded once. The CDR3 totals 16 residues. J lost 2 bases, V lost 4 bases, and 8 bases had no gene match. The germline V gene encodes CDR1 SGHNT and CDR2 YYREEE (reference sequence).

The receptor was derived from a woman in her fifties or sixties who had been exposed to COVID-19. The sample comprised PBMCs or T cells enriched from blood (not recorded which). The V call is TRBV5-4, the J call TRBJ2-5, with TRBD2 matching over 10 bases. Here the CDR3 reads CASSLADSGGQETQYF. In DNA, the CDR3 is TGTGCCAGCAGCCTGGCGGATAGCGGGGGGCAAGAGACCCAGTACTTC.